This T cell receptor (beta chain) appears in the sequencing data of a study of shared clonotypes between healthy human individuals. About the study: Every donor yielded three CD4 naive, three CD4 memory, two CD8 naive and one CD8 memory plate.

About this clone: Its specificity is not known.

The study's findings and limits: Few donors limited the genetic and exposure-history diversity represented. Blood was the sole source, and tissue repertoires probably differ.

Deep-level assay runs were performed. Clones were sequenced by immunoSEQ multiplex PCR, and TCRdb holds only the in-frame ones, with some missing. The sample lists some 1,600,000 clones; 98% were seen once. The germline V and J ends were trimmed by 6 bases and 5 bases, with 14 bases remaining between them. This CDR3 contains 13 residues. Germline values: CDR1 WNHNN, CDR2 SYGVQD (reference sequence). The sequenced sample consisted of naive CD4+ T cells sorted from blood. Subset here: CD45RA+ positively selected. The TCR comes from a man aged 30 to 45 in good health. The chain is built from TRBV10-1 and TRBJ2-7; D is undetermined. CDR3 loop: CASRATLSDEQYF. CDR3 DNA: TGCGCCAGCAGGGCGACCTTATCCGACGAGCAGTACTTC.